The T cell receptor beta chain under discussion was sequenced for a study of response to subunit inactivated influenza vaccine. One entry per CDR3 protein results from TCRdb running MiXCR on the RT-PCR reads. The sample carries about 160,000 distinct CDR3 sequences, about 11% recorded once. Study-wide results and caveats: The authors offered the suggestion that each seasonal influenza vaccination recruits few new T cells.

Worth noting for this clonotype: Its target is not known.

Material: non-naive T cells sorted from PBMCs, obtained 45 days after vaccination. The TCR sequence derives from a man between 45 and 60 years old who received an inactivated influenza vaccine.

The CDR3 bases are TGTGCCAGCAGGCCTCAGGGCTGGGGAGCCAAAAACATTCAGTACTTC. Protein sequence: CASRPQGWGAKNIQYF. The chain recombines TRBV28 with TRBJ2-4, with D tentatively TRBD1 (5 bases). The V and J ends lost 6 bases and 0 bases respectively, with 15 bases between them. The CDR3 runs to 16 residues. Germline V gene lookup returns CDR1 MDHEN and CDR2 SYDVKM.